What follows is one T cell receptor beta chain and its context. Its matching antigen is unknown. The germline V and J ends were trimmed by 4 bases and 0 bases, with 11 bases remaining between them. This CDR3 comprises 15 residues. The V gene's germline CDR1 is ENHRY and CDR2 SYGVKD. Via MiXCR, TCRdb re-called the RT-PCR reads, giving one row per CDR3 protein. The sample lists around 530,000 distinct CDR3 sequences; 16% were seen once. This specimen comes from a study of response to subunit inactivated influenza vaccine. General study points: Each seasonal influenza vaccination, the authors suggested, recruits few new T cells.

The source material was CD4+ T cells sorted from PBMCs, sampled roughly 24 months after vaccination. This chain connects TRBV10-3 to TRBJ2-3; no reliable D call. This TCR was sampled from a man aged 50-75 years who received an inactivated influenza vaccine. The CDR3 region has the DNA TGTGCCATCAGTGCTTGGGGTCCTAGCACAGATACGCAGTATTTT. It codes for CAISAWGPSTDTQYF.